These T cell receptor beta chains were read from a single sample in a study of beta chain features in type 1 diabetes. Sequencing was performed with immunoSEQ multiplex PCR; in TCRdb, only in-frame clones are kept and a portion is missing. The sample includes 200,000 to 300,000 clones, about 70% seen only once; the top ten take 0.053%. The sequencing input was naive CD4+ T cells from blood. These receptors all come from a man younger than 40 in good health. CDR3s leave out the opening cysteine and the closing phenylalanine or tryptophan. Each record gives: J gene, V gene, CDR3 protein.

j_call: TRBJ2-1; v_call: TRBV28; cdr3_aa: ASSVNNEQF
j_call: TRBJ2-1; v_call: TRBV30; cdr3_aa: AVRLYNEQF
j_call: TRBJ2-7; v_call: TRBV29-1; cdr3_aa: SVRGDRGYEQY
j_call: TRBJ1-1; v_call: TRBV30; cdr3_aa: AWSVHRGTEAF
j_call: TRBJ2-5; v_call: TRBV30; cdr3_aa: AWGPGTPETQY
j_call: TRBJ2-7; v_call: TRBV9; cdr3_aa: ASSPRDGSYEQY
j_call: TRBJ2-3; v_call: TRBV7-2; cdr3_aa: ASSFMPRSADTQY
j_call: TRBJ2-5; v_call: TRBV10-3; cdr3_aa: ATLGGRQETQY
j_call: TRBJ2-7; v_call: TRBV5-4; cdr3_aa: ASSSDGTLFRTEQY
j_call: TRBJ2-5; v_call: TRBV30; cdr3_aa: AWRPGQISQETQY
j_call: TRBJ2-1; v_call: TRBV10-2; cdr3_aa: ASTLDPSGEQF
j_call: TRBJ2-1; v_call: TRBV13; cdr3_aa: ASTGHNEQF
j_call: TRBJ2-5; v_call: TRBV7-9; cdr3_aa: ASSPSGETQY
j_call: TRBJ2-7; v_call: TRBV5-6; cdr3_aa: ASSLWRAVWDEQY
j_call: TRBJ2-1; v_call: TRBV9; cdr3_aa: ASGSTYNEQF
j_call: TRBJ2-1; v_call: TRBV10-3; cdr3_aa: AISEPGYTYNEQF
j_call: TRBJ2-3; v_call: TRBV30; cdr3_aa: AWRGLAGLTDTQY
j_call: TRBJ2-4; v_call: TRBV30; cdr3_aa: AWSGALDIQY
j_call: TRBJ2-1; v_call: TRBV29-1; cdr3_aa: SVRVYNEQF
j_call: TRBJ2-4; v_call: TRBV25-1; cdr3_aa: ASSEFGGVSIQY
j_call: TRBJ2-7; v_call: TRBV25-1; cdr3_aa: ASRGDFSYEQY
j_call: TRBJ2-3; v_call: TRBV5-4; cdr3_aa: ASSPTSGTDTQY
j_call: TRBJ2-3; v_call: TRBV7-2; cdr3_aa: ASSLASRDTQY
j_call: TRBJ2-7; v_call: TRBV13; cdr3_aa: ASSSSGVYEQY
j_call: TRBJ2-6; v_call: TRBV29-1; cdr3_aa: SGLDGANVLT
j_call: TRBJ2-1; v_call: TRBV29-1; cdr3_aa: SVPLSGSRYEQF
j_call: TRBJ1-2; v_call: TRBV29-1; cdr3_aa: SVPRTGVEGYT
j_call: TRBJ2-1; v_call: TRBV7-9; cdr3_aa: ASNGTGESEQF
j_call: TRBJ2-3; v_call: TRBV10-3; cdr3_aa: AITDTDTQY
j_call: TRBJ2-1; v_call: TRBV7-6; cdr3_aa: ASSVDRGRNEQF
j_call: TRBJ2-1; v_call: TRBV7-9; cdr3_aa: ASSTGQGTYNEQF
j_call: TRBJ2-3; v_call: TRBV15; cdr3_aa: ATSPLEGASTDTQY
j_call: TRBJ2-5; v_call: TRBV28; cdr3_aa: ASSLVPRAQY
j_call: TRBJ2-7; v_call: TRBV27; cdr3_aa: ASSSDSSYEQY
j_call: TRBJ2-3; v_call: TRBV30; cdr3_aa: AWSAKTDTQY
j_call: TRBJ1-1; v_call: TRBV10-3; cdr3_aa: AISDGARMNTEAF
j_call: TRBJ2-3; v_call: TRBV7-6; cdr3_aa: ASSERVLFTQY
j_call: TRBJ2-1; v_call: TRBV29-1; cdr3_aa: SVDREQF
j_call: TRBJ2-3; v_call: TRBV28; cdr3_aa: ASGGTSESTDTQY
j_call: TRBJ1-2; v_call: TRBV30; cdr3_aa: AWISSGWYGYT
j_call: TRBJ2-5; v_call: TRBV10-3; cdr3_aa: AIRGAGTGETQY
j_call: TRBJ2-7; v_call: TRBV29-1; cdr3_aa: SAKERGWEQY